This T cell receptor (beta chain) was recorded in a study of esophageal squamous cell carcinoma under preoperative chemotherapy. The study, taken as a whole, reports: After chemotherapy, TCR diversity rose significantly in peripheral T cells but not in tumor-infiltrating lymphocytes.

Sample time point: after preoperative PTX-NDP chemotherapy. Preoperative chemotherapy with paclitaxel-nedaplatin was given to patients before surgery. Regarding this clonotype: Its antigen remains unidentified.

MiXCR, run by TCRdb on the PCR reads, gives a single entry per CDR3 protein. The table includes under 13,000 distinct CDR3 sequences, roughly 65% detected once. This CDR3 is built from 15 residues. V gave up 1 base and J gave up 8 bases, with 14 bases separating them. The germline gives CDR1 MNHNS, CDR2 SASEGT. The chain employs TRBV6-1 and TRBJ2-2; D possibly matches TRBD1 or TRBD2 (7 bases each). The TCR sequence derives from a human donor with esophageal squamous cell carcinoma. The donor label of this sample is uncertain. The specimen was obtained from a patient given preoperative chemotherapy. In DNA, the CDR3 is TGTGCCAGCAGTGAAGGGGCAGGGGGAGGGGGGGAGCTGTTTTTT. It yields the protein CASSEGAGGGGELFF.